This TCR beta chain originates from a study of shared T cell receptors in the human thymus. Per germline, CDR1 MDHEN and CDR2 SYDVKM. Losses at the gene ends were 11 bases for V and 5 bases for J; bases not matched to a gene: 4. The CDR3 sequence is 11 residues long. Measured with immunoSEQ multiplex PCR; TCRdb has only the in-frame clones, and not every one. Of some 640,000 clones listed, around 87% were seen once; the top ten hold roughly 0.0087%. The data also belong to a second study, concerning human thymus T cells. From that study: It was from resections taken during corrective heart surgery that the thymus tissue came.

This clonotype was obtained from a boy younger than two with a congenital heart defect. The chain links TRBV28 to TRBJ1-1; 8 bases are shared with TRBD1. The sequenced sample consisted of thymocytes. The CDR3 is CAGQGRTEAFF. As DNA, the CDR3 is TGTGCCGGACAGGGAAGAACTGAAGCTTTCTTT.